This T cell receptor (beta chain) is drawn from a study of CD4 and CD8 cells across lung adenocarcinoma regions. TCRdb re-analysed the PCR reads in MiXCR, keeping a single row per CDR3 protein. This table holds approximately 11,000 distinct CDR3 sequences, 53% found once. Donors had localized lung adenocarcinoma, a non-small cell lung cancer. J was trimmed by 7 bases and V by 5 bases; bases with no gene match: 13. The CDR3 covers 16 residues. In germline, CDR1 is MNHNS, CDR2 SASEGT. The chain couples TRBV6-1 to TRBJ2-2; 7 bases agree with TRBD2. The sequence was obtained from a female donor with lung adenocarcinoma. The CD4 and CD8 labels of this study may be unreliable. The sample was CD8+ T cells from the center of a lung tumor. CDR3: CASSLTSAEGGGELFF. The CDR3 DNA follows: TGTGCCAGCAGTCTAACTAGCGCCGAGGGAGGCGGGGAGCTGTTTTTT.